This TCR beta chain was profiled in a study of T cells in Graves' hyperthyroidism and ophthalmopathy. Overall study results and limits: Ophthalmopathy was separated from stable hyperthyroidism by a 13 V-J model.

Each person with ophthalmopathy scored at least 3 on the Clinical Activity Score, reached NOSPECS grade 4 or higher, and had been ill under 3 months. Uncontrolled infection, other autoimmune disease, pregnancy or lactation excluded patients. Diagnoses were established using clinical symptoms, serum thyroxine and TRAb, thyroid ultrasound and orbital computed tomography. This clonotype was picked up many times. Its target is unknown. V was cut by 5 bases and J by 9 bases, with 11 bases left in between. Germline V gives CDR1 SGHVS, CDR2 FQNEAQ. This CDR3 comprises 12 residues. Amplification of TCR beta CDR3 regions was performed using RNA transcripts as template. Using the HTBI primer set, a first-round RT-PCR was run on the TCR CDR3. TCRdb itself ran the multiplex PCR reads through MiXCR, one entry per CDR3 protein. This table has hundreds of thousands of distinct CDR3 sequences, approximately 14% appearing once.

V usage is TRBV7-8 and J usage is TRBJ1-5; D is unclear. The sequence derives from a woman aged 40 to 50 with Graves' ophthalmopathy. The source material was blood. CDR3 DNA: TGTGCCAGCAGCACGCCTCCGATGCCCCAGCATTTT. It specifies CASSTPPMPQHF.